One and the same sample provided the 19 T cell receptor beta chains below, sequenced in a study of blood T cell repertoires in COVID-19. This table comes from immunoSEQ multiplex PCR, and its TCRdb copy is limited to in-frame clones, with some not included. The table includes around 140,000 clones, approximately 70% detected once. Material for sequencing was peripheral blood. All receptors derive from a woman between 70 and 85 years old with acute or convalescent COVID-19.

CDR3 in amino acids: CASSLEQYNSPLHF. The CDR3 DNA reads as TGTGCCAGCAGTTTAGAACAGTATAATTCACCCCTCCACTTT. The V gene is TRBV27, the J gene TRBJ1-6, with D hard to call. The CDR3 has 14 amino acids. The germline CDR1 and CDR2 sequences are MNHEY and SMNVEV (reference sequence). V was cut by 2 bases and J by 4 bases, with 6 bases left in between.

The chain carries TRBV7-6 and TRBJ1-6, with a possible D match to TRBD1 (6 bases). This CDR3 is 16 amino acids long. Germline V gene data show CDR1 as SGHVS and CDR2 as FNYEAQ. The ends were cut back, 4 bases at V and 10 bases at J, with 20 bases in the middle. CDR3 amino acids: CASSSAAGAAGSPLHF. DNA of the CDR3: TGTGCCAGCAGCTCGGCCGCAGGGGCCGCCGGCTCACCCCTCCACTTT.

In its sample, this clone was seen once. This chain joins TRBV30 and TRBJ2-1; possibly TRBD2 for D (5 bases). The CDR3 consists of 13 residues. Trimming took 2 bases from V and 7 from J, leaving 12 bases between them. Germline CDR1 and CDR2: GTSNPN and SVGIG (reference sequence). The chain's CDR3 is CAWSPGSQNEQFF. The CDR3 region has the DNA TGTGCCTGGAGTCCGGGGTCCCAGAATGAGCAGTTCTTC.

In its sample, this clone was seen a few times. The rearrangement joins TRBV27 to TRBJ2-7, with D possibly TRBD1 on 5 matching bases. The CDR3 is made up of 15 amino acids. Germline CDR1 MNHEY, CDR2 SMNVEV (reference sequence). Trimming cost V 0 bases and J 4 bases, with 13 bases left between them. CDR3 amino acids: CASSLSQGSPYEQYF. CDR3 sequence (DNA): TGTGCCAGCAGTTTATCGCAGGGATCTCCTTACGAGCAGTACTTC.

The chain joins TRBV27 to TRBJ1-6; unclear D gene. V gave up 5 bases and J gave up 1 base, with 15 bases separating them. CDR3 length: 17 residues. Germline-derived CDR1 and CDR2 are MNHEY and SMNVEV (reference sequence). The CDR3 region has the DNA TGTGCCAGCAGTCTCAGCCCAACGGGATCCTATAATTCACCCCTCCACTTT. It is translated as CASSLSPTGSYNSPLHF.

This chain connects TRBV11-2 to TRBJ2-1, with 8 bases lining up with TRBD2. This CDR3 region has 15 residues. V lost 2 bases, J lost 8 bases, and 8 bases stayed unmatched. CDR1 and CDR2 (germline): SGHAT, FQNNGV. CDR3 in amino acids: CASSLSRGAVYEQFF. CDR3 bases: TGTGCCAGCAGCTTATCGCGGGGGGCCGTGTATGAGCAGTTCTTC.

This rearrangement joins TRBV28 to TRBJ1-1, with D uncertain. V was trimmed by 4 bases and J by 7 bases, leaving 7 bases between them. CDR1 and CDR2 from the germline V gene are MDHEN and SYDVKM. The CDR3 sequence is 11 residues long. CDR3 sequence reads: CASSYDIEAFF. CDR3 coding DNA: TGTGCCAGCAGTTACGACATTGAAGCTTTCTTT.

The chain recombines TRBV12-3 or TRBV12-4 with TRBJ1-6, with D tentatively TRBD1 (5 bases). This CDR3 is built from 13 residues. V lost 6 bases and J 8 bases, leaving 11 bases between the germline ends. CDR3 sequence (DNA): TGTGCCAGCAGCTCCATACAGGATTCACCCCTCCACTTT. As protein: CASSSIQDSPLHF.

The chain uses TRBV6-1 and TRBJ1-6; TRBD1 aligns across 8 bases. The junction had 4 bases not matched to a gene; V was cut back by 1 base and J by 8 bases. The CDR3 runs 15 residues. Per germline, CDR1 MNHNS and CDR2 SASEGT. CDR3 amino acids: CASSEVAGGYSPLHF. Here the CDR3 DNA reads TGTGCCAGCAGTGAAGTTGCAGGGGGCTATTCACCCCTCCACTTT.

Only a few counts were recorded for this clone. The rearrangement joins TRBV2 to TRBJ1-6; unclear D gene. Trimming pared 2 bases from V and 8 bases from J, leaving 19 bases between. CDR3 length equals 17 residues. The germline V gene has CDR1 SNHLY and CDR2 FYNNEI. The CDR3: CASSENLGSRSYSPLHF. CDR3 sequence (DNA): TGTGCCAGCAGTGAAAATCTAGGGAGTCGGAGCTATTCACCCCTCCACTTT.

The chain has TRBV5-1 and TRBJ2-1; 7 bases match TRBD1. Trimming cost V 6 bases and J 2 bases; bases outside gene matches: 8. CDR3 length equals 15 residues. CDR1 and CDR2 from the germline V gene are SGHRS and YFSETQ. The CDR3 DNA follows: TGCGCCAGCACCTCCGGGACAGAGCCCTACAATGAGCAGTTCTTC. It translates to CASTSGTEPYNEQFF.

This clone came up once. J is TRBJ1-2 and V is TRBV9; D gene ambiguous. Trimming pared 3 bases from V and 2 bases from J, leaving 17 bases between. The CDR3 covers 16 residues. Germline V gene lookup returns CDR1 SGDLS and CDR2 YYNGEE. The CDR3 loop reads CASSAAASRGNYGYTF. The CDR3 region has the DNA TGTGCCAGCAGCGCCGCAGCTTCTAGAGGGAACTATGGCTACACCTTC.

This chain uses TRBV24-1 with TRBJ1-2, with TRBD1 matching 9 bases. The CDR3 runs 15 residues. CDR1 KGHDR and CDR2 SFDVKD come from the germline V gene. V was pared by 4 bases and J by 7 bases, with 9 bases of the junction left unmatched. The CDR3 DNA reads as TGTGCCACCAGTGAAGGGGGACAGGGACAGATTGGCTACACCTTC. It translates to CATSEGGQGQIGYTF.

V usage is TRBV27 and J usage is TRBJ1-2; weak D call: TRBD1 (6 bases). The germline V gene has CDR1 MNHEY and CDR2 SMNVEV (reference sequence). V gave up 2 bases and J gave up 5 bases, with 12 bases separating them. The CDR3 sequence is 14 residues long. The CDR3 sequence: CASSLKQGFYGYTF. The CDR3 region has the DNA TGTGCCAGCAGTTTAAAACAGGGTTTTTATGGCTACACCTTC.

This sequence joins TRBV19 and TRBJ1-2; maybe TRBD1 (6 bases). The CDR3 runs 14 residues. Per germline, CDR1 LNHDA and CDR2 SQIVND (reference sequence). Trimming cost V 6 bases and J 4 bases, with 15 bases left between them. The CDR3 spells CASSHLQGSYGYTF. The CDR3 bases are TGTGCCAGTAGCCACCTCCAGGGGAGCTATGGCTACACCTTC.

This clone has just a few counts. This chain joins TRBV19 and TRBJ2-7, with 9 positions matching TRBD1. Germline V CDR1 and CDR2: LNHDA, SQIVND (reference sequence). This CDR3 region has 17 residues. V lost 5 bases, J lost 5 bases, and 16 bases stayed unmatched. This CDR3 reads CASSPNFPGTGMDEQYF. DNA of the CDR3: TGTGCCAGTAGTCCCAACTTCCCCGGGACAGGGATGGACGAGCAGTACTTC. The full variable domain, with the rest looked up from reference TRBV19 and TRBJ2-7, is DGGITQSPKYLFRKEGQNVTLSCEQNLNHDAMYWYRQDPGQGLRLIYYSQIVNDFQKGDIAEGYSVSREKKESFPLTVTSAQKNPTAFYLCASSPNFPGTGMDEQYFGPGTRLTVT.

V and J are TRBV3-1 (or the pseudogene TRBV3-2) and TRBJ1-4; the D gene is possibly TRBD1 (6 bases). Between the trimmed V and J ends, which lost 1 base and 3 bases, there was a span of 9 bases. The CDR3 has 15 residues. The germline V gene encodes CDR1 LGHDT and CDR2 YNNKEL (reference sequence). This chain's CDR3 is CASSQATGPNEKLFF. The DNA of the CDR3 is TGTGCCAGCAGCCAAGCCACAGGGCCTAATGAAAAACTGTTTTTT.

CDR3 nucleotides: TGCGCCAGCAGCCCCGGGGGGGACTATGGCTACACCTTC. Protein sequence: CASSPGGDYGYTF. The chain has TRBV5-1 and TRBJ1-2, with D tentatively TRBD1 (5 bases). The CDR3 spans 13 residues. V was cut by 4 bases and J by 3 bases, with 10 bases left in between. CDR1 is SGHRS and CDR2 is YFSETQ in the germline V gene.

This rearrangement joins TRBV5-3 to TRBJ2-5, with 8 nucleotides matching TRBD1. Being an ORF, TRBV5-3 has a function that is uncertain. This CDR3 spans 14 amino acids. Trimming removed 4 bases from V and 5 bases from J; junction bases left unmatched: 7. In nucleotides, the CDR3 is TGTGCCAGAAGCGCGGACAGGGTTGGCGAGACCCAGTACTTC. Protein: CARSADRVGETQYF.